These 7 T cell receptor beta chains were all obtained from the same sample, sequenced in a study of siplizumab effects on memory and regulatory T cells. Assay: immunoSEQ multiplex PCR; the TCRdb copy retains only in-frame clones and omits some. The table records about 110,000 clones, about nine tenths of them present only once. The sequenced material came from CD4+ T cells sorted from blood. The receptors derive from a human donor in good health.

The rearrangement uses TRBV20-1 and TRBJ1-4; D ambiguous. This CDR3 has 11 residues. Germline-derived CDR1 and CDR2 are DFQATT and SNEGSKA (reference sequence). Trimming shortened V by 6 bases and J by 8 bases, and 10 bases separated the two germline ends. This CDR3 is CSAPRPEKLFF. CDR3 bases: TGCAGTGCCCCCCGGCCGGAAAAACTGTTTTTT.

The rearrangement joins TRBV19 to TRBJ2-2; tentatively, D is TRBD1 or TRBD2 (5 bases each). Trimming took off 8 bases at V and 4 bases at J, with 14 bases between the two ends. CDR1 is LNHDA and CDR2 is SQIVND in the germline V gene (reference sequence). This CDR3 spans 14 amino acids. CDR3 DNA sequence: TGTGCCAGTCGGGGCCGCAGTATCACCGGGGAGCTGTTTTTT. This gives the protein CASRGRSITGELFF. The entire variable domain, with the rest obtained from reference TRBV19 and TRBJ2-2, is as follows: DGGITQSPKYLFRKEGQNVTLSCEQNLNHDAMYWYRQDPGQGLRLIYYSQIVNDFQKGDIAEGYSVSREKKESFPLTVTSAQKNPTAFYLCASRGRSITGELFFGEGSRLTVL.

The genes are TRBV2 and TRBJ1-4; 8 bases are a match to TRBD1. The CDR3 is 15 amino acids. CDR1 and CDR2 (germline): SNHLY, FYNNEI. The trim removed 7 bases at V and 5 bases at J, leaving 9 bases unmatched. The CDR3 loop reads CASKTGDRLNEKLFF. CDR3 nucleotides: TGTGCCAGCAAGACAGGGGACAGGCTAAATGAAAAACTGTTTTTT.

This chain uses TRBV19 with TRBJ2-5, with D unresolved. This CDR3 has 15 amino acids. CDR1 is LNHDA, CDR2 SQIVND, per germline (reference sequence). Trimming shortened V by 3 bases and J by 7 bases, and 18 bases separated the two germline ends. CDR3 DNA sequence: TGTGCCAGTAGTATTAGAGAAGGGCCCTTGGGGACCCAGTACTTC. Its translation is CASSIREGPLGTQYF.

This rearrangement joins TRBV6-5 to TRBJ2-1; TRBD1 agrees at 8 bases. In germline, CDR1 is MNHEY, CDR2 SVGAGI. This CDR3 comprises 15 residues. The J segment lost 7 bases and the V segment lost 5 bases, leaving 10 bases of the junction unmatched. The CDR3 spells CASSGVTTGDNEQFF. The DNA of the CDR3 is TGTGCCAGCAGTGGAGTGACGACAGGGGATAATGAGCAGTTCTTC.

This clone was recorded only once. V is TRBV19 and J is TRBJ1-1, with D possibly being TRBD1 (5 bases). V shed 6 bases and J shed 1 base, with 12 bases lying between them. The CDR3 sequence is 14 residues long. Per germline, CDR1 LNHDA and CDR2 SQIVND (reference sequence). This CDR3 is CASRRQLSNTEAFF. CDR3 coding DNA: TGTGCCAGTAGGCGACAGCTTTCGAACACTGAAGCTTTCTTT.

The chain is built from TRBV7-9 and TRBJ1-3; weak D call: TRBD1 (6 bases). Germline CDR1 SEHNR, CDR2 FQNEAQ (reference sequence). Trimming removed 4 bases from V and 0 bases from J, with 13 bases in between. The length of the CDR3 is 16 residues. The CDR3 reads CASSSQGTSSGNTIYF. In DNA, the CDR3 is TGTGCCAGCAGCTCCCAAGGGACAAGCTCTGGAAACACCATATATTTT. The full variable domain, rest sourced from reference TRBV7-9 and TRBJ1-3, is DTGVSQNPRHKITKRGQNVTFRCDPISEHNRLYWYRQTLGQGPEFLTYFQNEAQLEKSRLLSDRFSAERPKGSFSTLEIQRTEQGDSAMYLCASSSQGTSSGNTIYFGEGSWLTVV.